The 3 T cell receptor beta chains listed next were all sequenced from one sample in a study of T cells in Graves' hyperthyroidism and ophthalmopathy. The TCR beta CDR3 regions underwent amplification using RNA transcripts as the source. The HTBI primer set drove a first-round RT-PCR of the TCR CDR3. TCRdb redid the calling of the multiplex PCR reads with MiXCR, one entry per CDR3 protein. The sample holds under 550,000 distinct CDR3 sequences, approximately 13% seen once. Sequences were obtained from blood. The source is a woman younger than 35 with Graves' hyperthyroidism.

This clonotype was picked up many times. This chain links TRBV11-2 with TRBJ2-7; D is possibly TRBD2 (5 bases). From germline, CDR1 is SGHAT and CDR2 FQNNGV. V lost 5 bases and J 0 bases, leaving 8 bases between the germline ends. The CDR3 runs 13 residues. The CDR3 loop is CASSGRDSYEQYF. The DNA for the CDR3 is TGTGCCAGCAGCGGCCGGGACTCCTACGAGCAGTACTTC.

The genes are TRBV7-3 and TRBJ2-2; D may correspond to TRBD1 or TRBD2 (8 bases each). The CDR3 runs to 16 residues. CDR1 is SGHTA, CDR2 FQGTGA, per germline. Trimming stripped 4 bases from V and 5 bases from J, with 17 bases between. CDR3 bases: TGTGCCAGCAGCTATCTTAGCGGGACAGGTACCGGGGAGCTGTTTTTT. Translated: CASSYLSGTGTGELFF. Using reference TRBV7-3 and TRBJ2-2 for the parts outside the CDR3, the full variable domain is GAGVSQTPSNKVTEKGKYVELRCDPISGHTALYWYRQSLGQGPEFLIYFQGTGAADDSGLPNDRFFAVRPEGSVSTLKIQRTERGDSAVYLCASSYLSGTGTGELFFGEGSRLTVL.

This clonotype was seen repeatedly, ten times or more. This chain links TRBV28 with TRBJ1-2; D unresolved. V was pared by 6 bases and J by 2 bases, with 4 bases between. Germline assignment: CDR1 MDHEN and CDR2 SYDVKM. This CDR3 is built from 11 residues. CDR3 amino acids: CASRPNYGYTF. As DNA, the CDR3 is TGTGCCAGCAGACCCAACTATGGCTACACCTTC.